This T cell receptor (beta chain) stems from a study of shared clonotypes between healthy human individuals. Positive CCR7 selection of CD45RO-negative cells yielded the naive CD8 cells, and terminally differentiated effector memory CD45RA+ cells were excluded. Healthy adults negative for HIV, lacking recent acute infections or vaccinations, served as donors. The CDR3 has 15 amino acids. The germline gives CDR1 SGDLS, CDR2 YYNGEE. V shed 0 bases and J shed 0 bases, with 6 bases lying between them. Genomic DNA (from each subset) was split evenly across several immunoSEQ plates. Measured with immunoSEQ multiplex PCR; TCRdb has only the in-frame clones, and not every one. This table holds about 820,000 clones, approximately 92% found once.

The gene calls are TRBV9 and TRBJ1-4, with D unresolved. The sequence was collected from a man aged 25-45 years in good health. Material for sequencing was naive CD8+ T cells sorted from blood. CDR3 sequence: CASSVVGTTNEKLFF. The CDR3 nucleotides read TGTGCCAGCAGCGTAGTTGGCACAACTAATGAAAAACTGTTTTTT.